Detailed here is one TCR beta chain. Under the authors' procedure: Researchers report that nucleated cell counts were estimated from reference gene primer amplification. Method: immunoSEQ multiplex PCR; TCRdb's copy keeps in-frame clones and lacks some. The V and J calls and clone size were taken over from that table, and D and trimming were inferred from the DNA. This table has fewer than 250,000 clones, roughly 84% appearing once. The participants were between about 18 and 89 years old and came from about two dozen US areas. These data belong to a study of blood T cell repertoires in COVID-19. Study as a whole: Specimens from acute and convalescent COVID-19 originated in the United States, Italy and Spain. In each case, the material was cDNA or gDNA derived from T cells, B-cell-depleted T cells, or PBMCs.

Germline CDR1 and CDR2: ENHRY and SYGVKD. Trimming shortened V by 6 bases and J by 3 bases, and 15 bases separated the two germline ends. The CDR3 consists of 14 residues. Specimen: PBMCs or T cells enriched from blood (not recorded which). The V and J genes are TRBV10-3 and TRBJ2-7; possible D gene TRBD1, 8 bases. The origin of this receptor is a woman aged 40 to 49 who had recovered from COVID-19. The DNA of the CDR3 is TGTGCCATCAGGCCACAGGGGGGGAACTACGAGCAGTACTTC. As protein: CAIRPQGGNYEQYF.